The 22 T cell receptor beta chains below were found in one sample sequenced in a study of PD-L1 blockade in urothelial cancer listed by TCRdb under 2017. Library preparation used the immunoSEQ multiplex PCR assay. The source is immuneACCESS, and TCRdb retained only in-frame sequences with V and J called. Part of the clones is not carried over; for the studies checked, unresolved V genes explain less than half of this, and the remainder is unexplained. This sample has about 120,000 clones in its table, and approximately 90% of those were observed once. About 1.5% of the sample goes to the ten largest clones. Taken with the paper, the label for time point translates to: peripheral blood 6 weeks after treatment start. The sequences come from PBMCs, collected around atezolizumab (anti-PD-L1) treatment. These TCRs come from a man in his 60s with urothelial cancer.

V is TRBV13 and J is TRBJ1-1; D gene uncertain. Trimming removed 5 bases at V and 0 bases at J, with 10 bases between. This CDR3 spans 14 amino acids. Germline-derived CDR1 and CDR2 are PRHDT and FYEKMQ (reference sequence). The CDR3 spells CASSLPTLNTEAFF. The DNA for the CDR3 is TGTGCCAGCAGCCTCCCCACACTGAACACTGAAGCTTTCTTT.

CDR3 bases: TGTGCCAGCAGCTTAGCCCGGACAGACCCTGGAAACACCATATATTTT. Its translation is CASSLARTDPGNTIYF. The J gene is TRBJ1-3, the V gene TRBV7-9; a weak D match, TRBD1 (6 bases). This CDR3 has 16 amino acids. Trimming left V 0 bases short and J 2 bases short, with 11 bases between. The germline gives CDR1 SEHNR, CDR2 FQNEAQ (reference sequence).

The chain carries TRBV9 and TRBJ1-6, with TRBD1 matching 9 bases. Germline assignment: CDR1 SGDLS and CDR2 YYNGEE. V was clipped by 3 bases and J by 7 bases; unmatched bases: 5. The CDR3 length is 15 residues. The CDR3, as DNA: TGTGCCAGCAGCGGGGGACAGGGACGGAATTCACCCCTCCACTTT. Translated, it gives CASSGGQGRNSPLHF.

This sequence joins TRBV9 and TRBJ2-7; 7 bases line up with TRBD2. Germline CDR1 is SGDLS and CDR2 is YYNGEE. V trimming: 2 bases; J trimming: 1 base; junction bases outside the gene matches: 6. The CDR3 extends over 15 amino acids. The CDR3 spells CASSVGGGTSYEQYF. The CDR3 DNA reads TGTGCCAGCAGCGTTGGGGGGGGGACTTCCTACGAGCAGTACTTC.

V and J are TRBV28 and TRBJ2-7; 12 bases are a match to TRBD2. With V trimmed by 7 bases and J by 6 bases, 7 bases remained unmatched. Germline V gene lookup returns CDR1 MDHEN and CDR2 SYDVKM. This CDR3 spans 14 amino acids. CDR3 loop: CASKSRTSGAEQYF. The CDR3 DNA follows: TGTGCCAGCAAATCTCGGACTAGCGGGGCCGAGCAGTACTTC.

This clone was seen only a few times. In the same sample, other DNA sequences code for this CDR3. The chain uses TRBV6-6 and TRBJ2-7; 7 bases are a match to TRBD1. Germline V gene lookup returns CDR1 MNHNY and CDR2 SVGAGI (reference sequence). V gave up 6 bases and J gave up 2 bases; unmatched junction bases: 4. The CDR3 sequence is 13 residues long. This CDR3 is CASRWTGTYEQYF. The CDR3 coding sequence is TGTGCCAGCAGGTGGACAGGTACCTACGAGCAGTACTTC.

Comments on this clone: The sample contains more than one DNA sequence encoding this CDR3. The chain has TRBV10-3 and TRBJ2-5, with 9 bases matching TRBD1. The CDR3 spans 14 residues. Germline values: CDR1 ENHRY, CDR2 SYGVKD. V shed 0 bases, J shed 4 bases, and the junction held 0 bases outside the gene matches. CDR3 bases: TGTGCCATCAGTGAGTCGACAGGGGGAGAGACCCAGTACTTC. Translated, it gives CAISESTGGETQYF.

The rearrangement joins TRBV19 to TRBJ2-3; D is possibly TRBD1 (6 bases). The V end lost 1 base, the J end lost 0 bases, and 8 bases lay between the germline ends. Germline V CDR1 and CDR2: LNHDA, SQIVND (reference sequence). This CDR3 comprises 15 residues. CDR3 in DNA: TGTGCCAGTAGTATAGTGGGGGCTAGCACAGATACGCAGTATTTT. Amino acid sequence: CASSIVGASTDTQYF. The full variable domain, in which reference TRBV19 and TRBJ2-3 provide the parts outside the CDR3, is DGGITQSPKYLFRKEGQNVTLSCEQNLNHDAMYWYRQDPGQGLRLIYYSQIVNDFQKGDIAEGYSVSREKKESFPLTVTSAQKNPTAFYLCASSIVGASTDTQYFGPGTRLTVL.

This clone was counted a few times. This chain links TRBV11-2 with TRBJ1-1; the D gene is possibly TRBD1 (6 bases). The length of the CDR3 is 16 residues. The V end was cut by 4 bases, the J end by 4 bases, with 19 bases between. Per the germline V gene, CDR1 is SGHAT and CDR2 is FQNNGV. CDR3 in amino acids: CASSSHLQGGSTEAFF. The CDR3 coding sequence is TGTGCCAGCAGCTCACATCTACAGGGCGGGAGCACTGAAGCTTTCTTT. The whole variable domain, filled in from reference TRBV11-2 and TRBJ1-1, reads EAGVAQSPRYKIIEKRQSVAFWCNPISGHATLYWYQQILGQGPKLLIQFQNNGVVDDSQLPKDRFSAERLKGVDSTLKIQPAKLEDSAVYLCASSSHLQGGSTEAFFGQGTRLTVV.

J is TRBJ2-7 and V is TRBV5-1; D is undetermined. V shed 0 bases and J shed 6 bases, with 10 bases lying between them. CDR1 and CDR2 (germline): SGHRS, YFSETQ. This CDR3 has 13 amino acids. CDR3 in DNA: TGCGCCAGCAGCTTGGCCGAAGCAAGCGAGCAGTACTTC. This translates into CASSLAEASEQYF.

The genes are TRBV5-4 and TRBJ2-5, with 7 bases fitting TRBD1. Germline lookup yields CDR1 SGHNT and CDR2 YYREEE (reference sequence). This CDR3 comprises 14 residues. V shed 4 bases, J shed 3 bases, and the junction held 6 bases outside the gene matches. This CDR3 is CASSPGTAEETQYF. CDR3 nucleotide sequence: TGTGCCAGCAGCCCGGGGACAGCCGAAGAGACCCAGTACTTC. Complete variable domain (other parts from reference TRBV5-4 and TRBJ2-5): ETGVTQSPTHLIKTRGQQVTLRCSSQSGHNTVSWYQQALGQGPQFIFQYYREEENGRGNFPPRFSGLQFPNYSSELNVNALELDDSALYLCASSPGTAEETQYFGPGTRLLVL.

The chain links TRBV7-8 to TRBJ1-5; weak D call: TRBD1 (5 bases). With 3 bases removed from V and 5 bases from J, the gap between germline ends came to 14 bases. The germline V gene encodes CDR1 SGHVS and CDR2 FQNEAQ. The CDR3 is made up of 15 amino acids. CDR3 amino acids: CASSLRWTGDQPQHF. The CDR3 DNA follows: TGTGCCAGCAGCTTGCGATGGACGGGGGATCAGCCCCAGCATTTT.

The V call is TRBV5-4, the J call TRBJ2-1; 7 nucleotides align to TRBD2. Losses at the gene ends were 0 bases for V and 15 bases for J; bases not matched to a gene: 9. The CDR3 consists of 13 residues. Looked up from germline, CDR1 is SGHNT and CDR2 is YYREEE (reference sequence). The CDR3 nucleotides read TGTGCCAGCAGCTTGGCGGGAGGCCACTCCGGGTTCTTC. It yields the protein CASSLAGGHSGFF.

The rearrangement links TRBV5-6 to TRBJ1-1; 7 bases align to TRBD1. CDR1 SGHDT and CDR2 YYEEEE come from the germline V gene. The V gene end was trimmed by 4 bases and the J gene end by 0 bases; junction bases not matched to a gene: 6. The CDR3 runs to 15 residues. CDR3 sequence reads: CASSGGQDLNTEAFF. In DNA, the CDR3 is TGTGCCAGCAGCGGTGGACAGGACTTGAACACTGAAGCTTTCTTT. Full variable domain (missing parts from reference TRBV5-6 and TRBJ1-1): DAGVTQSPTHLIKTRGQQVTLRCSPKSGHDTVSWYQQALGQGPQFIFQYYEEEERQRGNFPDRFSGHQFPNYSSELNVNALLLGDSALYLCASSGGQDLNTEAFFGQGTRLTVV.

The chain combines TRBV19 with TRBJ1-1, with TRBD1 matching 8 bases. J gave up 1 base and V 5 bases, and 0 bases lay outside the gene matches. Germline loops: CDR1 LNHDA, CDR2 SQIVND (reference sequence). The CDR3 runs 13 residues. CDR3 sequence (DNA): TGTGCCAGTAGTGGACAGGGGAACACTGAAGCTTTCTTT. Translated: CASSGQGNTEAFF.

This clone was recorded a few times. The J gene is TRBJ1-1, the V gene TRBV6-1; D call uncertain. V was cut by 6 bases and J by 3 bases, with 11 bases left in between. CDR1 and CDR2 from the germline V gene are MNHNS and SASEGT. This CDR3 comprises 13 residues. For the CDR3, the DNA is TGTGCCAGCAGCTCTACGGAGGACACTGAAGCTTTCTTT. Its protein is CASSSTEDTEAFF.

The rearrangement uses TRBV9 and TRBJ1-6; D unresolved. This CDR3 spans 16 amino acids. The germline V gene encodes CDR1 SGDLS and CDR2 YYNGEE. Trimming cost V 1 base and J 7 bases, with 15 bases left between them. CDR3 bases: TGTGCCAGCAGCGTATCCGGGGAGGCCGTAAATTCACCCCTCCACTTT. Translation: CASSVSGEAVNSPLHF.

The CDR3 region has the DNA TGTGCCAGCAGAGTACCGGGGGGGGGTAACTATGGCTACACCTTC. It specifies CASRVPGGGNYGYTF. The chain has TRBV28 and TRBJ1-2; a weak D match, TRBD1 (5 bases). CDR1 is MDHEN and CDR2 is SYDVKM in the germline V gene. The CDR3 runs 15 residues. Trimming pared 6 bases from V and 1 base from J, leaving 15 bases between.

The V gene is TRBV10-3, the J gene TRBJ1-3; D gene unclear. Germline-derived CDR1 and CDR2 are ENHRY and SYGVKD. V lost 3 bases and J 2 bases, leaving 8 bases between the germline ends. The CDR3 consists of 14 residues. The CDR3 DNA reads as TGTGCCATCAGTGACAGGAGGGCTGGAAACACCATATATTTT. Protein: CAISDRRAGNTIYF.

The genes are TRBV1 and TRBJ2-3; TRBD2 reflects the table's D call only, with no check against the DNA. TRBV1 is flagged as a pseudogene. This CDR3 spans 16 amino acids. CDR3 nucleotides: TGCACCAGCAGCCAATTAGCGGGGGGCCGTTCGGATACGCAGTATTTT. Protein product: CTSSQLAGGRSDTQYF.

The count of this clone is one. V gene TRBV28 combines with J gene TRBJ1-1, with a tentative D call TRBD1 (6 bases). This CDR3 contains 15 residues. Trimming removed 8 bases at V and 3 bases at J, with 19 bases between. The germline gives CDR1 MDHEN, CDR2 SYDVKM. The DNA for the CDR3 is TGTGCCAGCGTTAAGGGGGGGGTCGGTGACACTGAAGCTTTCTTT. It yields the protein CASVKGGVGDTEAFF.

This rearrangement joins TRBV4-2 to TRBJ1-2; 11 nucleotides agree with TRBD1. V gave up 0 bases and J gave up 2 bases; unmatched junction bases: 5. The CDR3 has 17 amino acids. From germline, CDR1 is LGHNA and CDR2 YNFKEQ. The CDR3 is CASSQDQGQGANYGYTF. CDR3 sequence (DNA): TGTGCCAGCAGCCAAGATCAAGGACAGGGGGCGAACTATGGCTACACCTTC.